The clone carrying this T cell receptor (beta chain) occurred once. The antigen is not known. The record originates from a study of radiotherapy plus CTLA-4 blockade in lung cancer. Overall study context: Objective responses arose in approximately 19% of patients, and about 32% experienced disease control.

This CDR3 has 15 residues. Germline values: CDR1 SGHAT, CDR2 FQDESV (reference sequence). V was clipped by 2 bases and J by 8 bases; unmatched bases: 5. Whole-study results and caveats: Reports identified early blood T cell clone dynamics, with interferon-beta, as the best response predictor. Some TCR clones had been derived from tumors. These clones expanded in peripheral blood after radiotherapy plus ipilimumab.

Focal radiation was given together with CTLA-4 blockade (ipilimumab) to patients with chemo-refractory metastatic non-small-cell lung cancer. The table came from immunoSEQ multiplex PCR; TCRdb's copy has only in-frame clones and leaves some out. This sample yields some 110,000 clones, of which about 87% are seen a single time; about 7% belongs to the top ten. This chain joins TRBV11-1 and TRBJ2-2; 10 bases map to TRBD2. The origin of this receptor is a human donor with non-small cell lung cancer that progressed on radiotherapy plus ipilimumab. The source was peripheral blood, collected from a patient treated with radiotherapy plus ipilimumab. The CDR3 DNA follows: TGTGCCAGCAGCTTATTTCTAGCGGGAGCTGGGGAGCTGTTTTTT. This translates into CASSLFLAGAGELFF.